Below are 7 T cell receptor beta chains sequenced from a single sample in a study of post-analysis software for immune sequencing data (dated by TCRdb to between 2014 and 2017). The library relied on PCR. The data were produced on an Illumina HiSeq 2500. Unique molecular identifiers were incorporated into TCR beta cDNA libraries to reduce PCR and sequencing biases. The raw public reads went through TCRdb reprocessing: fastp at Q25, MiXCR clone calling, in-frame beta chains kept. CDR3 protein sequences are deduplicated, and each keeps its most common genes and DNA. This sample is represented by 820,000 or so distinct CDR3 sequences; about 50% of them were singletons. Approximately 4.5% of the sample is held by the ten biggest clonotypes. General findings and caveats noted by the study authors: Significantly higher frequencies in patients than in controls were found for roughly 5 TRBV segments, including TRBV5-6, TRBV5-1 and TRBV20-1.

Their cognate antigens are unknown. Sequenced input: blood. These receptors were taken from a girl under 18 with multiple sclerosis.

The chain recombines TRBV20-1 with TRBJ2-1, with 12 bases aligning to TRBD2. V lost 6 bases, J lost 4 bases, and 10 bases stayed unmatched. Germline lookup yields CDR1 DFQATT and CDR2 SNEGSKA (reference sequence). This CDR3 is built from 16 residues. The CDR3 region has the DNA TGCAGTGCCCACCGGACTAGCGGGACAGGATACAATGAGCAGTTCTTC. This translates into CSAHRTSGTGYNEQFF.

This chain connects TRBV6-1 to TRBJ1-1; 9 nucleotides line up with TRBD1. V dropped 7 bases and J dropped 0; count of bases not matched to a gene: 6. Germline values: CDR1 MNHNS, CDR2 SASEGT. The CDR3 is 15 amino acids. The CDR3 loop is CASTKDRGLNTEAFF. The CDR3 bases are TGTGCCAGCACCAAGGACAGGGGCCTGAACACTGAAGCTTTCTTT.

The chain carries TRBV11-2 and TRBJ2-7; 7 nucleotides align to TRBD2. V lost 0 bases, J lost 2 bases, and 13 bases stayed unmatched. Germline-derived CDR1 and CDR2 are SGHAT and FQNNGV. This CDR3 spans 18 amino acids. The CDR3 is CASSLDVTTAGKTYEQYF. CDR3 DNA: TGTGCCAGCAGCTTAGATGTTACGACAGCGGGGAAAACCTACGAGCAGTACTTC.

V usage is TRBV6-6 and J usage is TRBJ2-5; D is perhaps TRBD1 (6 bases). The CDR3 consists of 14 residues. Germline loops: CDR1 MNHNY, CDR2 SVGAGI (reference sequence). V lost 6 bases and J 1 base, leaving 12 bases between the germline ends. Here the CDR3 reads CASSTRGAQETQYF. CDR3 DNA: TGTGCCAGCAGCACCAGGGGCGCCCAAGAGACCCAGTACTTC.

This clonotype was seen only a few times. The gene calls are TRBV20-1 and TRBJ2-5, with 9 positions matching TRBD2. The end of the DNA aligns better with TRBJ2-7, so the J call may be wrong. Germline lookup yields CDR1 DFQATT and CDR2 SNEGSKA (reference sequence). The CDR3 spans 15 residues. The CDR3 DNA reads as TGCAGTGCTGCCATAAGACTAGCGGCCCACTACGAGCAGTACTTC. It codes for CSAAIRLAAHYEQYF.

The V call is TRBV20-1, the J call TRBJ2-4; perhaps TRBD1 as D (6 bases). The end of the DNA aligns better with TRBJ2-7, so the J call may be wrong. Germline CDR1 reads DFQATT; CDR2 reads SNEGSKA (reference sequence). The CDR3 runs to 13 residues. CDR3 sequence (DNA): TGCAGTGCTAGCAAATTACAGGGCTACGAGCAGTACTTC. Its translation is CSASKLQGYEQYF.

The gene calls are TRBV2 and TRBJ2-3; 8 bases map to TRBD2. This CDR3 has 15 residues. Trimming took 1 base from V and 6 from J; bases not matched to a gene: 6. The germline V gene has CDR1 SNHLY and CDR2 FYNNEI. The CDR3 nucleotides read TGTGCCAGCAGTGAAGGAACTAGCGGTGGGGATACGCAGTATTTT. It codes for CASSEGTSGGDTQYF.